These 10 T cell receptor beta chains came from one sample sequenced in a study of memory CD4+ T cells and cytomegalovirus serostatus. The sort gate was single viable CD3+CD4+CD8-CD45RO+ cells for memory CD4+ T cells. TCRdb's copy holds only in-frame clones and misses some; the assay was immunoSEQ multiplex PCR. The repertoire consists of approximately 61,000 clones, with roughly 80% occurring once and the leading ten covering 0.53%. The specimen was memory CD4+ T cells from blood. The origin of the receptors is an adult in good health and CMV-seronegative. Some clones in this sample may be carry-over from other donors' samples.

This chain links TRBV2 with TRBJ2-7; TRBD1 might be the D (6 bases). V gave up 5 bases and J gave up 5 bases, with 10 bases separating them. The CDR3 consists of 12 residues. Germline CDR1 SNHLY, CDR2 FYNNEI. Written as DNA, the CDR3 is TGTGCCAGCAGTTTCAACAGGGACGAGCAGTACTTC. It translates to CASSFNRDEQYF.

The chain is built from TRBV2 and TRBJ2-3, with 12 bases lining up with TRBD2. The V and J ends lost 5 bases and 1 base, in that order; junction bases with no gene match: 13. The CDR3 consists of 19 residues. Germline V gene sequence: CDR1 SNHLY, CDR2 FYNNEI. CDR3 sequence: CASSLRGLAGMDRTDTQYF. In DNA, the CDR3 is TGTGCCAGCAGTCTTCGAGGACTAGCGGGAATGGATCGCACAGATACGCAGTATTTT.

This clone appeared many times. The V call is TRBV5-6, the J call TRBJ2-1, with D perhaps matching TRBD1 (5 bases). CDR1 and CDR2 from the germline V gene are SGHDT and YYEEEE. The germline V and J ends were trimmed by 4 bases and 6 bases, with 11 bases remaining between them. This CDR3 region has 13 residues. Here the CDR3 reads CASSTLGVNEQFF. CDR3 DNA sequence: TGTGCCAGCAGCACATTAGGGGTCAATGAGCAGTTCTTC.

A single count supports this clone. The chain couples TRBV5-5 to TRBJ2-5; D is unresolved. CDR1 SGHKS and CDR2 YYEKEE come from the germline V gene (reference sequence). V was trimmed by 0 bases and J by 0 bases, leaving 9 bases between them. The CDR3 totals 15 residues. The CDR3 sequence: CASSLGPRNQETQYF. The CDR3 bases are TGTGCCAGCAGCTTGGGTCCGAGGAACCAAGAGACCCAGTACTTC.

The V and J genes are TRBV10-3 and TRBJ2-1; no clear D gene. The CDR3 length is 15 residues. Germline CDR1 and CDR2: ENHRY and SYGVKD. V was clipped by 3 bases and J by 0 bases, with 9 bases between them. The CDR3 here is CAISDQTRSYNEQFF. Here the CDR3 DNA reads TGTGCCATCAGTGATCAAACACGCTCCTACAATGAGCAGTTCTTC.

This clone has a handful of counts. This chain connects TRBV10-3 to TRBJ1-1, with TRBD1 matching 9 bases. V lost 7 bases to trimming and J lost 5 bases; unmatched junction nucleotides: 8. Per the germline V gene, CDR1 is ENHRY and CDR2 is SYGVKD. The CDR3 loop spans 14 amino acids. The CDR3 DNA sequence: TGTGCCATCACCCCGGGACAGGGCAGAACTGAAGCTTTCTTT. It specifies CAITPGQGRTEAFF.

The gene calls are TRBV11-2 and TRBJ2-3; D is possibly TRBD2 (6 bases). This CDR3 has 13 residues. Between the trimmed V and J ends, which lost 6 bases and 10 bases, there was a span of 17 bases. CDR1 SGHAT and CDR2 FQNNGV come from the germline V gene. CDR3 nucleotides: TGTGCCAGCAGAAACTTAGGAGGGTCTGCGCAGTATTTT. Its protein product is CASRNLGGSAQYF.

The V and J genes are TRBV18 and TRBJ2-7; 8 bases are shared with TRBD1. CDR1 is KGHSH, CDR2 LQKENI, per germline. With 4 bases clipped from V and 4 bases from J, the junction kept 6 bases outside the gene matches. The CDR3 runs to 14 residues. The CDR3 loop reads CASSLRTGPYEQYF. The CDR3 region has the DNA TGTGCCAGCTCACTGAGGACAGGGCCATACGAGCAGTACTTC.

This rearrangement joins TRBV30 to TRBJ2-5, with D tentatively TRBD1 or TRBD2 (5 bases each). The last part of the DNA fits TRBJ2-7 better; the J call may be wrong. This CDR3 region has 13 residues. Per the germline V gene, CDR1 is GTSNPN and CDR2 is SVGIG (reference sequence). CDR3 in amino acids: CAWKDRGPYEQYF. CDR3 DNA: TGTGCCTGGAAGGATCGGGGACCGTACGAGCAGTACTTC.

This chain uses TRBV11-2 with TRBJ1-3, with no clear D. The germline V gene has CDR1 SGHAT and CDR2 FQNNGV. Trimming took 7 bases from V and 2 from J, leaving 18 bases between them. This CDR3 spans 16 amino acids. This chain's CDR3 is CASTDVRGRTGNTIYF. Here the CDR3 DNA reads TGTGCCAGCACCGACGTCAGAGGGCGAACTGGAAACACCATATATTTT.